This T cell receptor beta chain originates from a study of OX40 agonist ivuxolimab in advanced cancers. Study background: Ivuxolimab, an antibody acting as an agonist of OX40 (CD134), was used to treat patients. Allowance was made for prior anti-PD-1, anti-PD-L1 or anti-CTLA-4 therapy, and 40% had some.

Autoimmune disease history or systemic immunosuppression disqualified patients. The study sampled blood at baseline, cycle 4 day 1, and cycle 7 day 1. Profiling relied on immunoSEQ multiplex PCR, and the TCRdb table lists in-frame clones only, not all of them. The sample has some 90,000 clones; about 90% are singletons. The germline V gene encodes CDR1 GTSNPN and CDR2 SVGIG (reference sequence). Trimming cost V 2 bases and J 2 bases; bases outside gene matches: 13. This CDR3 is built from 17 residues. The chain couples TRBV30 to TRBJ2-3; 7 bases are shared with TRBD1. Sequences were derived from CD4+ or CD8+ T cells sorted from blood, sampled in a trial of the OX40 agonist ivuxolimab. The clonotype was recovered from an adult with an advanced solid tumor such as melanoma, head and neck, liver or kidney cancer. The CDR3 is CAWSWGLTGQSTDTQYF. The CDR3 DNA is TGTGCCTGGAGTTGGGGGCTTACGGGACAGTCCACAGATACGCAGTATTTT.